This TCR beta chain came from a study of a mutant IDH1 vaccine in newly diagnosed glioma. On the study more broadly: The start of vaccination came 4-6 weeks after radiotherapy alone, or with temozolomide cycles. Receipt of radiotherapy, temozolomide, or both preceded the study, and most received both.

The V end was cut by 3 bases, the J end by 0 bases, with 15 bases between. The CDR3 runs 15 residues. Germline lookup yields CDR1 GTSNPN and CDR2 SVGIG (reference sequence). Assay: immunoSEQ multiplex PCR; the TCRdb copy retains only in-frame clones and omits some. The data show roughly 50,000 clones, about 81% seen once. Concerning this clone itself: As yet, its antigen is unknown.

The sample's time point: week 23, last vaccination. Each dose of the vaccine consisted of 300 ug of mutant IDH1 20-mer peptide, with topical imiquimod. Each tumor in the donors was a new WHO grade 3 or 4 astrocytoma, IDH1-mutant and ATRX-lost. Study results and limitations: Any relationship between pseudoprogression and changes in top peripheral T cell clonotypes seemed absent.

This TCR came from a woman aged 40-49 years with glioma. Some clones in this sample may be carry-over from other donors' samples. The sample was PBMCs, taken from a glioma patient whose treatment included an IDH1 peptide vaccine. This chain connects TRBV30 to TRBJ2-7; perhaps TRBD2 as D (6 bases). The CDR3 region has the DNA TGTGCCTGGAGGGGGAGGAGGGGCAGCTCCTACGAGCAGTACTTC. It specifies CAWRGRRGSSYEQYF.